This TCR beta chain was recovered during a study of T cell responses to AZD1222 COVID-19 vaccine. Study-wide results and caveats: There were mostly white British donors and more females than males, and clonal diversity was possibly underestimated.

Some clones are missing from TCRdb's copy, which holds only in-frame ones; the method was immunoSEQ multiplex PCR. In the table there are 100,000 to 150,000 clones, more than 85% of which are singletons. Investigators merged groups given second doses at roughly 4 or roughly 12 weeks. About this clone itself: The antigen is unknown.

Sample: peripheral blood, taken 28 days after the second AZD1222 dose. The clonotype originates from an adult who received the AZD1222 COVID-19 vaccine.

DNA for the CDR3: TGTGCCAGCAGCCGGACTAGCGTGGGCGATACGCAGTATTTT. Translated, it gives CASSRTSVGDTQYF. This chain uses TRBV6-5 with TRBJ2-3; 9 bases match TRBD2. V shed 6 bases and J 6 bases; nucleotides not matched to a gene: 7. The germline V gene encodes CDR1 MNHEY and CDR2 SVGAGI. The CDR3 has 14 amino acids.